This TCR beta chain was profiled in a study of CD8+CD57+ T cells in acquired aplastic anemia. The overall study: Sorting CD4+ and CD8+ cells gave DNA averaging around 3 ug. Overall study results and limits: For CD8+ Simpson's diversity, patients and controls showed no significant difference.

The CDR3 totals 12 residues. Unmatched junction bases numbered 9, after V lost 4 bases and J lost 12 bases. Germline lookup yields CDR1 SGHTA and CDR2 FQGNSA. Previously, flow cytometry had revealed CD8+CD57+ cell expansion in the patients chosen for sequencing. All patients were therapy-naive when blood was sampled. Genomic DNA constituted the template upon which TCR beta VDJ and CDR3 profiling was performed. TCRdb reanalysed the reads using MiXCR and keeps one entry per CDR3 protein. The sample holds some 150,000 distinct CDR3 sequences, roughly 48% seen once. There are many counts of this clonotype. Its antigen is not known.

Specimen: sorted CD4+, CD8+, or CD8+CD57+ T cells (not recorded which) from PBMCs. The TCR originated in a human donor with aplastic anemia. The chain has TRBV7-2 and TRBJ2-7; TRBD2 matches 7 bases. In DNA form, the CDR3 reads TGTGCCAGCAGCTCCTCCCGGGGCGGGGGGTACTTC. It yields the protein CASSSSRGGGYF.